The sequence of this T cell receptor (beta chain) was determined in a study of shared clonotypes between healthy human individuals. Study-level points and caveats: In contrast to clonotypes shared by all four donors, non-shared clonotypes had lower generation probabilities. It was observed that about 5% of naive CD4 clonotypes were shared across a handful of donors. An effect of sequencing depth on clonotype sharing among donors was expected.

Note on this clone: The target antigen is unknown.

Libraries were prepared by immunoSEQ multiplex PCR; TCRdb keeps only in-frame clonotypes and omits some of them. The sample has 650,000 to 800,000 clones, around 77% seen once. The V gene's germline CDR1 is WNHNN and CDR2 SYGVQD (reference sequence). The J segment lost 5 bases and the V segment lost 0 bases, leaving 8 bases of the junction unmatched. This CDR3 is 18 amino acids long. The chain couples TRBV10-1 to TRBJ2-5, with 14 bases identical to TRBD2. Sample: memory CD4+ T cells sorted from blood. As to subset: CD45RA-negative fraction. The source is a young woman in good health. In nucleotides, the CDR3 is TGCGCCAGCAGTGAGTCGGTAGGGACTAGCGGGAGTTTTGAGACCCAGTACTTC. It encodes CASSESVGTSGSFETQYF.